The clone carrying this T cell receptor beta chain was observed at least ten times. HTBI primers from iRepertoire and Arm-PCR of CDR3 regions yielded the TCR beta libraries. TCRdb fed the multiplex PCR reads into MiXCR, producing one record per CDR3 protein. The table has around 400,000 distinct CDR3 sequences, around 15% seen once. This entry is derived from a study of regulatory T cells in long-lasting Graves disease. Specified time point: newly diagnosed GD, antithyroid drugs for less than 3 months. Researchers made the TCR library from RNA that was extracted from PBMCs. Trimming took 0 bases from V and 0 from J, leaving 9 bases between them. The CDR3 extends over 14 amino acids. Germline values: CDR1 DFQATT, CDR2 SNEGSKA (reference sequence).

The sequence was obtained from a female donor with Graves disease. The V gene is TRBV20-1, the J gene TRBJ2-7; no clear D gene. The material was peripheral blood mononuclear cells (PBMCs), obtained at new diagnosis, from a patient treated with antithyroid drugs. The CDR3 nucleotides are TGCAGTGCTAGAGATATTGGAAACTCCTACGAGCAGTACTTC. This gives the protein CSARDIGNSYEQYF.